One and the same sample provided the 5 T cell receptor beta chains below, sequenced in a study of circulating CD8 cells and anti-PD-1 response in melanoma. From live CD3+CD8+TCRalphabeta+ cells, four PD-1 and/or TIGIT subsets were sorted. Using about 15 ng of total RNA, TCR libraries were made with the QIAseq Immune Repertoire TCR panel. A single record per CDR3 protein comes from TCRdb applying MiXCR to the reads. The sample shows some 830 distinct CDR3 sequences, approximately 10% of them seen only once. The sample was CD8+ T cells from PBMCs, taken at baseline or after one month of anti-PD-1 therapy (not recorded which). These TCRs come from a human donor with melanoma.

This clonotype is deemed medium-sized (0.01 to 0.1%). The J gene is TRBJ2-5, the V gene TRBV6-2 or TRBV6-3; 7 nucleotides align to TRBD2. Trimming removed 0 bases from V and 1 base from J; junction bases left unmatched: 8. Germline CDR1 reads MNHEY; CDR2 reads SVGEGT. The CDR3 loop spans 17 amino acids. The CDR3 here is CASSYSISSGRQETQYF. The CDR3 DNA sequence: TGTGCCAGCAGTTACTCGATCTCTAGCGGACGCCAAGAGACCCAGTACTTC.

The chain employs TRBV7-3 and TRBJ1-2, with D tentatively TRBD1 (5 bases). Trimming shortened V by 4 bases and J by 4 bases, and 13 bases separated the two germline ends. CDR3 length: 14 residues. Germline lookup yields CDR1 SGHTA and CDR2 FQGTGA. The CDR3 DNA sequence: TGTGCCAGCAGCTCACCCGGCCAGGGCTATGGCTACACCTTC. Translated: CASSSPGQGYGYTF.

The chain combines TRBV5-6 with TRBJ1-1; no firm D call. This CDR3 comprises 13 residues. CDR1 SGHDT and CDR2 YYEEEE come from the germline V gene. With 3 bases removed from V and 2 bases from J, the gap between germline ends came to 8 bases. DNA for the CDR3: TGTGCCAGCAGCTCTGGGCATAACACTGAAGCTTTCTTT. This sequence encodes CASSSGHNTEAFF.

This clonotype is termed medium-sized. This rearrangement joins TRBV7-2 to TRBJ2-3; weak D call: TRBD2 (6 bases). CDR3 size: 15 residues. V lost 1 base and J lost 3, with 11 bases in between. Looked up from germline, CDR1 is SGHTA and CDR2 is FQGNSA. CDR3 coding DNA: TGTGCCAGCAGCTTAGGGGGAGGTGGAACAGATACGCAGTATTTT. This encodes CASSLGGGGTDTQYF.

By frequency in the sample, this clonotype is medium-sized. The chain is built from TRBV5-4 and TRBJ2-7; D gene ambiguous. There are 15 residues in the CDR3. Trimming cost V 0 bases and J 7 bases, with 17 bases left between them. The germline V gene has CDR1 SGHNT and CDR2 YYREEE (reference sequence). The CDR3 loop is CASSLANNLVGEQYF. As DNA, the CDR3 is TGTGCCAGCAGCTTGGCCAACAACCTGGTTGGGGAGCAGTACTTC.